Given below is one T cell receptor beta chain in context. Its antigen remains unknown. The germline V gene has CDR1 SGHNT and CDR2 YENEEA. The CDR3 has 14 amino acids. The V and J ends lost 1 base and 10 bases respectively, with 11 bases between them. This specimen belongs to a study of T cell responses to AZD1222 COVID-19 vaccine. Study observations and caveats: Across spike, vaccine-associated CD4 TCRs were found, dominant at 160-218 and 743-854. Donors were mostly white British, more females; clonal diversity possibly underestimated. A rise in Spike-specific TCR breadth and depth followed two AZD1222 doses.

TCRdb's copy holds only in-frame clones and misses some; the assay was immunoSEQ multiplex PCR. The repertoire consists of around 130,000 clones, with 88% occurring once and the leading ten covering around 5%. The sequence was obtained from an adult who received the AZD1222 COVID-19 vaccine. J is TRBJ1-6 and V is TRBV11-3; unclear D gene. The specimen was peripheral blood, collected 28 days after the second AZD1222 dose. The CDR3: CASSLAPGRSPLHF. The CDR3 DNA is TGTGCCAGCAGCTTAGCTCCTGGGAGGTCACCCCTCCACTTT. Full variable domain (rest looked up from reference TRBV11-3 and TRBJ1-6): EAGVVQSPRYKIIEKKQPVAFWCNPISGHNTLYWYLQNLGQGPELLIRYENEEAVDDSQLPKDRFSAERLKGVDSTLKIQPAELGDSAVYLCASSLAPGRSPLHFGNGTRLTVT.